A single sample is the source of the 21 T cell receptor beta chains below, sequenced in a study of blood T cell repertoires in COVID-19. Assay used: immunoSEQ multiplex PCR; TCRdb lists only in-frame clones, some missing. The repertoire holds about 150,000 clones, with about 80% as singletons. The specimen was peripheral blood. These receptors all stem from a man in his fifties or sixties with acute or convalescent COVID-19.

This clone occurred a few times. The chain uses TRBV12-3 or TRBV12-4 and TRBJ2-5, with D unresolved. V was shortened by 0 bases and J by 7 bases, with 6 bases between the two germline ends. The CDR3 consists of 12 residues. CDR3 sequence (DNA): TGTGCCAGCAGTTTAGCGTCGAGGACCCAGTACTTC. Encoded protein: CASSLASRTQYF.

The gene calls are TRBV28 and TRBJ2-1, with D possibly TRBD1 on 5 matching bases. CDR3 length: 14 amino acids. The germline gives CDR1 MDHEN, CDR2 SYDVKM. Trimming shortened V by 6 bases and J by 4 bases, and 13 bases separated the two germline ends. CDR3 protein: CASRALTVYNEQFF. For the CDR3, the DNA is TGTGCCAGCAGAGCACTGACAGTTTACAATGAGCAGTTCTTC.

The CDR3 protein is CASSYGLAGGGETQYF. The CDR3 DNA reads as TGTGCCAGCAGTTACGGACTAGCGGGGGGAGGAGAGACCCAGTACTTC. This rearrangement joins TRBV28 to TRBJ2-5; 14 nucleotides agree with TRBD2. The CDR3 length is 16 residues. V dropped 4 bases and J dropped 4; count of bases not matched to a gene: 5. Germline CDR1 reads MDHEN; CDR2 reads SYDVKM.

CDR3 nucleotides: TGTGCCAGTAATCCCATGTTTTCAGGGACTGGGGCCAACGTCCTGACTTTC. It codes for CASNPMFSGTGANVLTF. V usage is TRBV19 and J usage is TRBJ2-6, with a possible D match to TRBD1 (5 bases). Trimming took 7 bases from V and 2 from J, leaving 18 bases between them. Germline V CDR1 and CDR2: LNHDA, SQIVND (reference sequence). The CDR3 has 17 residues.

The chain carries TRBV13 and TRBJ2-7, with 13 bases fitting TRBD2. CDR3 size: 15 residues. After removal of 5 bases from V and 5 bases from J, the junction contained 6 bases not matched to a gene. Germline V gene lookup returns CDR1 PRHDT and CDR2 FYEKMQ (reference sequence). CDR3 nucleotides: TGTGCCAGCAGCCTCGGACTAGCGGGGGAAGACGAGCAGTACTTC. Encoded protein: CASSLGLAGEDEQYF.

V is TRBV6-5 and J is TRBJ2-5; 8 bases fit TRBD2. Trimming took 7 bases from V and 5 from J; bases not matched to a gene: 6. The germline V gene has CDR1 MNHEY and CDR2 SVGAGI. The CDR3 consists of 13 residues. The CDR3 loop reads CASNPGLGETQYF. CDR3 coding DNA: TGTGCCAGCAACCCGGGACTAGGGGAGACCCAGTACTTC.

The table lists this clone with a count of one. The chain recombines TRBV13 with TRBJ1-2; 8 bases map to TRBD1. The V and J ends lost 4 bases and 0 bases, in that order; junction bases with no gene match: 4. This CDR3 has 15 residues. In germline, CDR1 is PRHDT, CDR2 FYEKMQ (reference sequence). CDR3 bases: TGTGCCAGCAGCTCGGGACAGGATTCTAACTATGGCTACACCTTC. Translating gives CASSSGQDSNYGYTF.

The J gene is TRBJ1-2, the V gene TRBV27; perhaps TRBD1 as D (5 bases). The CDR3 is 17 residues long. Trimming left V 2 bases short and J 2 bases short, with 18 bases between. Germline CDR1 and CDR2: MNHEY and SMNVEV (reference sequence). The chain's CDR3 is CASSLTGIGVGNYGYTF. The CDR3 nucleotides read TGTGCCAGCAGTTTAACAGGCATAGGGGTGGGGAACTATGGCTACACCTTC.

This rearrangement joins TRBV9 to TRBJ1-2; D gene ambiguous. The germline CDR1 and CDR2 sequences are SGDLS and YYNGEE. The CDR3 sequence is 13 residues long. The V gene lost 1 base and the J gene lost 0 bases, with 4 bases spanning the gap. CDR3 region: CASSVQTNYGYTF. Written as DNA, the CDR3 is TGTGCCAGCAGCGTACAGACTAACTATGGCTACACCTTC.

This clone was seen only once. The sample has other DNA sequences that encode this CDR3 too. The chain employs TRBV6-5 and TRBJ2-7; a possible D gene is TRBD2 (6 bases). Per germline, CDR1 MNHEY and CDR2 SVGAGI. CDR3 length: 14 residues. Trimming took off 2 bases at V and 4 bases at J, with 12 bases between the two ends. CDR3 sequence: CASSYGRRGYEQYF. The CDR3 bases are TGTGCCAGCAGTTACGGGCGACGGGGGTACGAGCAGTACTTC.

This chain links TRBV5-4 with TRBJ2-1; D not certain. Trimming cost V 2 bases and J 0 bases, with 18 bases left between them. The V gene's germline CDR1 is SGHNT and CDR2 YYREEE (reference sequence). CDR3 size: 18 residues. The CDR3 spells CASSFRSGALGSYNEQFF. As DNA, the CDR3 is TGTGCCAGCAGCTTCCGTTCCGGCGCCCTAGGCTCCTACAATGAGCAGTTCTTC.

The gene calls are TRBV9 and TRBJ2-4; 9 bases are shared with TRBD1. The CDR3 is 14 amino acids. From germline, CDR1 is SGDLS and CDR2 YYNGEE. The V and J ends lost 2 bases and 6 bases, in that order; junction bases with no gene match: 3. The CDR3 protein is CASSVGQGRNIQYF. CDR3 sequence (DNA): TGTGCCAGCAGCGTGGGACAGGGAAGAAACATTCAGTACTTC.

This clone was seen more than once but under ten times. Here the CDR3 DNA reads TGTGCCAGCAGGGGACAGGGAACCTATGGCTACACCTTC. This encodes CASRGQGTYGYTF. V usage is TRBV12-3 or TRBV12-4 and J usage is TRBJ1-2; TRBD1 agrees at 9 bases. CDR3 size: 13 residues. The V segment lost 6 bases and the J segment 4 bases; nucleotides outside the gene matches: 3.

The chain is built from TRBV19 and TRBJ1-2; D remains unclear. V was pared by 4 bases and J by 4 bases, with 16 bases between. Germline lookup yields CDR1 LNHDA and CDR2 SQIVND (reference sequence). This CDR3 comprises 15 residues. As DNA, the CDR3 is TGTGCCAGTAGTACCACCTGGGCAAGTGCCTATGGCTACACCTTC. Translation: CASSTTWASAYGYTF.

The chain couples TRBV10-3 to TRBJ2-2, with 7 bases identical to TRBD1. The CDR3 is 15 residues long. The junction had 4 bases not matched to a gene; V was cut back by 3 bases and J by 3 bases. The germline V gene has CDR1 ENHRY and CDR2 SYGVKD. As DNA, the CDR3 is TGTGCCATCAGTGATAGGGGGCCGGACACCGGGGAGCTGTTTTTT. Translated: CAISDRGPDTGELFF.

The V gene is TRBV5-1, the J gene TRBJ1-4, with D uncertain. This CDR3 is 11 amino acids long. Germline V gene lookup returns CDR1 SGHRS and CDR2 YFSETQ. V lost 7 bases and J 8 bases, leaving 9 bases between the germline ends. Written as DNA, the CDR3 is TGCGCCAGCTATCCGGGGGAAAAACTGTTTTTT. Its protein product is CASYPGEKLFF.

The table lists this clone with a few counts. V and J are TRBV5-5 and TRBJ2-7, with 7 bases that match TRBD1. The CDR3 spans 14 residues. With V trimmed by 2 bases and J by 2 bases, 4 bases remained unmatched. Germline CDR1 and CDR2: SGHKS and YYEKEE (reference sequence). CDR3 in DNA: TGTGCCAGCAGCTTACGGGACAGCACCTACGAGCAGTACTTC. Its translation: CASSLRDSTYEQYF.

V usage is TRBV7-2 and J usage is TRBJ1-2; 8 bases fit TRBD1. Germline V gives CDR1 SGHTA, CDR2 FQGNSA. The CDR3 has 16 amino acids. Germline trimming cut 6 bases from V and 0 bases from J; bases unmatched to any gene: 9. The CDR3 spells CASSPQGAEANYGYTF. The CDR3 bases are TGTGCCAGCAGTCCGCAGGGGGCCGAAGCTAACTATGGCTACACCTTC.

The chain uses TRBV2 and TRBJ2-3, with 7 nucleotides matching TRBD2. The junction had 17 bases not matched to a gene; V was cut back by 7 bases and J by 1 base. Per the germline V gene, CDR1 is SNHLY and CDR2 is FYNNEI. This CDR3 has 18 amino acids. The CDR3 DNA sequence: TGTGCCAGCAAACTGGGACTATCCGGAGAGTGGGGCACAGATACGCAGTATTTT. This gives the protein CASKLGLSGEWGTDTQYF.

The count of this clone is one. CDR3 bases: TGTGCCAGCAGCCCCAGGGGGATTGTCTATGGCTACACCTTC. Its protein is CASSPRGIVYGYTF. The genes are TRBV3-1 (or the pseudogene TRBV3-2) and TRBJ1-2, with 7 nucleotides matching TRBD1. CDR1 is LGHDT, CDR2 YNNKEL, per germline (reference sequence). This CDR3 contains 14 residues. V lost 4 bases and J lost 4; bases outside the gene matches: 6.

CDR3 in DNA: TGTGCCACCGTCGACAGGGGGTACACAGATACGCAGTATTTT. Protein sequence: CATVDRGYTDTQYF. The chain uses TRBV19 and TRBJ2-3, with 9 bases fitting TRBD1. The CDR3 has 14 residues. J was trimmed by 2 bases and V by 10 bases; bases with no gene match: 7. CDR1 is LNHDA and CDR2 is SQIVND in the germline V gene (reference sequence).